The 21 T cell receptor beta chains listed next were all sequenced from one sample in a study of vaccination and CD4 T cells after COVID-19. Sequenced with the Oncomine TCR Beta short-read assay was DNA taken from cultured CD4+ T cells. MiXCR, applied by TCRdb to the PCR reads, yields one record per CDR3 protein. The data show over 14,000 distinct CDR3 sequences, 45% to 60% seen once. No antigen has been assigned to these receptors. Stated treatment: approximately 10-day PBMC culture with coronavirus spike peptide pools or control peptides (ViraFEST assay). The material sequenced was CD4+ T cells from blood, cultured in vitro. The receptor source for this set is a human donor who had recovered from COVID-19.

The V gene is TRBV7-3, the J gene TRBJ2-2, with 16 bases fitting TRBD2. This CDR3 region has 19 residues. V lost 5 bases, J lost 4 bases, and 10 bases stayed unmatched. From germline, CDR1 is SGHTA and CDR2 FQGTGA. The CDR3 coding sequence is TGTGCCAGCAGCCCCGCCGGGACTAGCGGGAGGGCCGGCACCGGGGAGCTGTTTTTT. This gives the protein CASSPAGTSGRAGTGELFF.

V and J are TRBV20-1 and TRBJ2-5, with TRBD2 matching 10 bases. In germline, CDR1 is DFQATT, CDR2 SNEGSKA (reference sequence). The CDR3 consists of 16 residues. Trimming took 5 bases from V and 5 from J; bases not matched to a gene: 14. CDR3 residues: CSALRSSGGPRETQYF. The CDR3 DNA sequence: TGCAGTGCTCTTCGGAGTAGCGGGGGGCCGAGGGAGACCCAGTACTTC.

This clonotype was seen only a few times. This chain connects TRBV19 to TRBJ1-1; TRBD1 might be the D (6 bases). Between the trimmed V and J ends, which lost 2 bases and 7 bases, there was a span of 11 bases. Germline CDR1 LNHDA, CDR2 SQIVND (reference sequence). The CDR3 is 13 residues long. This chain's CDR3 is CASSITGGGEAFF. Written as DNA, the CDR3 is TGTGCCAGTAGTATAACCGGGGGCGGTGAAGCTTTCTTT.

This clonotype has a handful of counts. V gene TRBV27 combines with J gene TRBJ1-2; D perhaps matches TRBD1 (6 bases). Trimming took off 7 bases at V and 2 bases at J, with 11 bases between the two ends. CDR1 is MNHEY, CDR2 SMNVEV, per germline (reference sequence). The CDR3 is 13 amino acids. The DNA of the CDR3 is TGTGCCAGCAAAACAGGGCCAAACTATGGCTACACCTTC. Translated: CASKTGPNYGYTF.

There are a few counts of this clonotype. The chain employs TRBV19 and TRBJ2-3; D gene uncertain. Trimming took 6 bases from V and 0 from J, leaving 7 bases between them. The CDR3 runs 13 residues. Looked up from germline, CDR1 is LNHDA and CDR2 is SQIVND (reference sequence). The DNA of the CDR3 is TGTGCCAGTAGCTGGCAGAGCACAGATACGCAGTATTTT. Translated: CASSWQSTDTQYF. Combining the CDR3 with reference TRBV19 and TRBJ2-3 gives the whole variable domain DGGITQSPKYLFRKEGQNVTLSCEQNLNHDAMYWYRQDPGQGLRLIYYSQIVNDFQKGDIAEGYSVSREKKESFPLTVTSAQKNPTAFYLCASSWQSTDTQYFGPGTRLTVL.

V usage is TRBV7-2 and J usage is TRBJ1-1; TRBD1 matches 9 bases. CDR1 SGHTA and CDR2 FQGNSA come from the germline V gene. The CDR3 is 15 amino acids. V gave up 0 bases and J gave up 5 bases; unmatched junction bases: 4. The CDR3 DNA follows: TGTGCCAGCAGCTTAGCAAGGACAGGGGTTACTGAAGCTTTCTTT. Encoded protein: CASSLARTGVTEAFF.

CDR3 amino acids: CSAETGDTEAFF. In DNA form, the CDR3 reads TGCAGTGCAGAAACAGGGGACACTGAAGCTTTCTTT. The chain employs TRBV20-1 and TRBJ1-1; 7 nucleotides match TRBD1. Germline V gene sequence: CDR1 DFQATT, CDR2 SNEGSKA (reference sequence). Unmatched junction bases numbered 4, after V lost 6 bases and J lost 3 bases. The CDR3 loop spans 12 amino acids.

With regard to this clonotype: The junction and the germline gene differ at one end; a read error may be behind it. The V gene is TRBV7-9, the J gene TRBJ2-2; D gene uncertain. Germline CDR1 is SEHNR and CDR2 is FQNEAQ (reference sequence). The CDR3 totals 14 residues. The CDR3 bases are TGCGCCAGCAGCTTCCTAGGCCTCACCGGGGAGCTGTTTTTT. Residues: CASSFLGLTGELFF.

The chain has TRBV12-3 or TRBV12-4 and TRBJ1-5; D unresolved. With 5 bases removed from V and 9 bases from J, the gap between germline ends came to 8 bases. The CDR3 has 11 residues. Here the CDR3 DNA reads TGTGCCAGCAGTACCGGTGGGCCCCAGCATTTT. It yields the protein CASSTGGPQHF.

This chain connects TRBV7-3 to TRBJ2-1; the match to TRBD2 covers 8 bases. Germline V gives CDR1 SGHTA, CDR2 FQGTGA. Trimming cost V 5 bases and J 5 bases; bases outside gene matches: 11. The CDR3 totals 16 residues. CDR3 bases: TGTGCCAGCAGCCTCTCCACTAGCGGCATTAACAATGAGCAGTTCTTC. Its translation is CASSLSTSGINNEQFF. The full variable domain, rest sourced from reference TRBV7-3 and TRBJ2-1, is GAGVSQTPSNKVTEKGKYVELRCDPISGHTALYWYRQSLGQGPEFLIYFQGTGAADDSGLPNDRFFAVRPEGSVSTLKIQRTERGDSAVYLCASSLSTSGINNEQFFGPGTRLTVL.

This clonotype was detected only a few times. This chain connects TRBV5-4 to TRBJ1-2, with TRBD1 identical over 8 bases. There are 15 residues in the CDR3. Per the germline V gene, CDR1 is SGHNT and CDR2 is YYREEE (reference sequence). The junction had 6 bases not matched to a gene; V was cut back by 2 bases and J by 3 bases. The DNA of the CDR3 is TGTGCCAGCAGCTTCCCCAGGGGACAGGACTATGGCTACACCTTC. This encodes CASSFPRGQDYGYTF. Combining the CDR3 with reference TRBV5-4 and TRBJ1-2 gives the whole variable domain ETGVTQSPTHLIKTRGQQVTLRCSSQSGHNTVSWYQQALGQGPQFIFQYYREEENGRGNFPPRFSGLQFPNYSSELNVNALELDDSALYLCASSFPRGQDYGYTFGSGTRLTVV.

This chain links TRBV20-1 with TRBJ1-1; weak D call: TRBD1 (6 bases). The germline V gene encodes CDR1 DFQATT and CDR2 SNEGSKA (reference sequence). The CDR3 is 16 residues long. V lost 6 bases and J 0 bases, leaving 20 bases between the germline ends. The CDR3 spells CSARVGGTGMNTEAFF. CDR3 sequence (DNA): TGCAGTGCCCGGGTGGGGGGCACGGGTATGAACACTGAAGCTTTCTTT.

This clonotype was recorded a few times. The gene calls are TRBV11-2 and TRBJ2-7, with D tentatively TRBD2 (6 bases). The V end lost 6 bases, the J end lost 6 bases, and 15 bases lay between the germline ends. The CDR3 extends over 13 amino acids. CDR1 and CDR2 (germline): SGHAT, FQNNGV. CDR3: CASSRTREAEQYF. As DNA, the CDR3 is TGTGCCAGCAGTCGAACCAGGGAGGCCGAGCAGTACTTC.

V and J are TRBV11-3 and TRBJ2-2; D not certain. CDR1 and CDR2 (germline): SGHNT, YENEEA. The ends were cut back, 3 bases at V and 4 bases at J, with 9 bases in the middle. The CDR3 contains 14 residues. CDR3: CASSFWMGTGELFF. The CDR3 DNA is TGTGCCAGCAGCTTTTGGATGGGCACCGGGGAGCTGTTTTTT.

The chain uses TRBV6-5 and TRBJ1-2; D is perhaps TRBD1 (6 bases). Trimming shortened V by 5 bases and J by 7 bases, and 14 bases separated the two germline ends. This CDR3 has 13 residues. The germline gives CDR1 MNHEY, CDR2 SVGAGI. CDR3 in DNA: TGTGCCAGCAGTAACTTGGACAGCGCTGGCTACACCTTC. Translating gives CASSNLDSAGYTF.

This chain uses TRBV7-6 with TRBJ2-7, with 15 bases aligning to TRBD2. Germline V gene sequence: CDR1 SGHVS, CDR2 FNYEAQ. CDR3 length: 17 amino acids. V was pared by 5 bases and J by 0 bases, with 5 bases of the junction left unmatched. The CDR3 DNA sequence: TGTGCCAGCAGCCAGGGACTAGCGGGGGGCAGCTCCTACGAGCAGTACTTC. Its translation is CASSQGLAGGSSYEQYF.

V gene TRBV19 combines with J gene TRBJ1-2; 8 bases agree with TRBD1. V shed 5 bases and J 5 bases; nucleotides not matched to a gene: 10. The CDR3 is 15 amino acids. Germline CDR1 is LNHDA and CDR2 is SQIVND (reference sequence). CDR3 loop: CASSAEQGELYGYTF. The CDR3 DNA reads as TGTGCCAGTAGTGCCGAACAGGGGGAGTTGTATGGCTACACCTTC. Combining the CDR3 with reference TRBV19 and TRBJ1-2 gives the whole variable domain DGGITQSPKYLFRKEGQNVTLSCEQNLNHDAMYWYRQDPGQGLRLIYYSQIVNDFQKGDIAEGYSVSREKKESFPLTVTSAQKNPTAFYLCASSAEQGELYGYTFGSGTRLTVV.

The chain has TRBV7-8 and TRBJ2-1; TRBD2 aligns across 9 bases. V trimming: 5 bases; J trimming: 5 bases; junction bases outside the gene matches: 10. The germline V gene encodes CDR1 SGHVS and CDR2 FQNEAQ. The length of the CDR3 is 16 residues. The CDR3 DNA reads TGTGCCAGCAGCGAGCCTCTAGCGGGGAAAAACAATGAGCAGTTCTTC. It translates to CASSEPLAGKNNEQFF.

The gene calls are TRBV19 and TRBJ1-3; D is uncertain. The V gene's germline CDR1 is LNHDA and CDR2 SQIVND (reference sequence). V was trimmed by 5 bases and J by 5 bases, leaving 19 bases between them. The CDR3 contains 16 residues. Here the CDR3 reads CASSALAAGDRNTIYF. CDR3 coding DNA: TGTGCCAGTAGTGCGCTCGCAGCCGGTGACCGAAACACCATATATTTT.

The gene calls are TRBV12-3 or TRBV12-4 and TRBJ1-2; the match to TRBD1 covers 7 bases. The V and J ends lost 6 bases and 4 bases, in that order; junction bases with no gene match: 5. This CDR3 has 13 amino acids. The DNA for the CDR3 is TGTGCCAGCAGCCCAGGGGGAGGCTATGGCTACACCTTC. Amino acid sequence: CASSPGGGYGYTF.

J is TRBJ2-5 and V is TRBV5-1; tentative D call: TRBD1 (6 bases). V lost 5 bases to trimming and J lost 5 bases, with 16 bases between them. Per the germline V gene, CDR1 is SGHRS and CDR2 is YFSETQ. The CDR3 has 14 amino acids. The CDR3 region has the DNA TGCGCCAGCAGTAACGTTGGGGGCGACGAGACCCAGTACTTC. Translated, it gives CASSNVGGDETQYF.